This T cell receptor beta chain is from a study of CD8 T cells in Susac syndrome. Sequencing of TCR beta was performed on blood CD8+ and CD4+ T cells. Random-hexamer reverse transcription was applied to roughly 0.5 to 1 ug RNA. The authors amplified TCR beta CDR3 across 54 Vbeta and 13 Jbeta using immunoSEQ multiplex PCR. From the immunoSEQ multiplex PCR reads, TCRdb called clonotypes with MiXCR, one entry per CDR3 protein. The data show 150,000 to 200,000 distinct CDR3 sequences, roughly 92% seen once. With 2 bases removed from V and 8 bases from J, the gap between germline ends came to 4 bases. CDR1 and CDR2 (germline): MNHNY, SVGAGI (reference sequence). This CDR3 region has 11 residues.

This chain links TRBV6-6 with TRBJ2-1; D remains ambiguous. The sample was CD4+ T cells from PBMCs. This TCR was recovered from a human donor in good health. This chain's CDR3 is CASSYVDEQFF. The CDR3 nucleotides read TGTGCCAGCAGTTACGTCGATGAGCAGTTCTTC.